The subject of this entry is one TCR beta chain. Its specificity is unknown. The sample originates from a study of T cell responses to AZD1222 COVID-19 vaccine. The method was immunoSEQ multiplex PCR; TCRdb's version includes in-frame clones alone and lacks a portion of them. Of 98,000 or so clones detected, around nine tenths appear once; the ten largest clones hold around a sixth. Study results and limitations: Only five to seven individuals given AZD1222 were seropositive at baseline. The peak T cell response came first, and repertoires were sampled only after it. CD4 TCRs linked to vaccination spanned spike, dominating at 160-218 and 743-854.

CDR1 SQVTM and CDR2 ANQGSEA come from the germline V gene. This CDR3 has 15 amino acids. The V gene end was trimmed by 6 bases and the J gene end by 1 base; junction bases not matched to a gene: 6. This chain joins TRBV29-1 and TRBJ2-2; TRBD2 matches 9 bases. Sequencing used peripheral blood, obtained 28 days after the second AZD1222 dose. This TCR was sampled from an adult who received the AZD1222 COVID-19 vaccine. In nucleotides, the CDR3 is TGCAGCGTGGGGCTAGCGGGGAGGAACACCGGGGAGCTGTTTTTT. It translates to CSVGLAGRNTGELFF.